Below, 27 T cell receptor beta chains from the same sample are listed, as sequenced in a study of blood T cell repertoires in COVID-19. Repertoires were generated with immunoSEQ multiplex PCR, while TCRdb's copy carries only in-frame clones and drops some. The table has 100,000 to 150,000 clones, roughly nine tenths seen once. Sequencing was done on a sample of peripheral blood. All receptors come from a woman in her 70s with COVID-19, enrolled during active disease.

This clone appeared a single time. V is TRBV19 and J is TRBJ2-7; 8 positions agree with TRBD2. In germline, CDR1 is LNHDA, CDR2 SQIVND (reference sequence). This CDR3 is built from 15 residues. J lost 3 bases, V lost 5 bases, and 9 bases had no gene match. The CDR3 protein is CASSASGGIFYEQYF. The CDR3 DNA sequence: TGTGCCAGTAGTGCGAGCGGGGGCATATTCTACGAGCAGTACTTC. The variable domain in full, with the rest retrieved from reference TRBV19 and TRBJ2-7, is DGGITQSPKYLFRKEGQNVTLSCEQNLNHDAMYWYRQDPGQGLRLIYYSQIVNDFQKGDIAEGYSVSREKKESFPLTVTSAQKNPTAFYLCASSASGGIFYEQYFGPGTRLTVT.

The V gene is TRBV28, the J gene TRBJ2-5, with 12 bases identical to TRBD2. Germline CDR1 is MDHEN and CDR2 is SYDVKM. J gave up 4 bases and V 7 bases, and 7 bases lay outside the gene matches. The CDR3 contains 15 residues. The CDR3 coding sequence is TGTGCCAGCAATTCACTAGCGGGGGGCGGAGAGACCCAGTACTTC. Its translation is CASNSLAGGGETQYF.

V and J are TRBV10-3 and TRBJ2-4; TRBD1 matches at 7 bases. Germline V gene sequence: CDR1 ENHRY, CDR2 SYGVKD. This CDR3 is built from 17 residues. J gave up 0 bases and V 0 bases, and 5 bases lay outside the gene matches. The CDR3 loop reads CAISESVAGGAKNIQYF. CDR3 nucleotides: TGTGCCATCAGTGAGTCGGTGGCAGGGGGAGCCAAAAACATTCAGTACTTC.

The gene calls are TRBV7-8 and TRBJ2-4, with D possibly being TRBD1 (6 bases). Germline V gives CDR1 SGHVS, CDR2 FQNEAQ. The germline V and J ends were trimmed by 3 bases and 2 bases, with 20 bases remaining between them. CDR3 length equals 18 residues. The CDR3 DNA is TGTGCCAGCAGCTTCGCCTCAAGCTTGGGGGCTACCAAAAACATTCAGTACTTC. Protein sequence: CASSFASSLGATKNIQYF.

The V and J genes are TRBV5-1 and TRBJ1-4; the D gene is possibly TRBD1 (5 bases). The CDR3 consists of 16 residues. CDR1 is SGHRS and CDR2 is YFSETQ in the germline V gene. V was shortened by 4 bases and J by 0 bases, with 13 bases between the two germline ends. As DNA, the CDR3 is TGCGCCAGCAGCCCCGACAGACCCTCAACTAATGAAAAACTGTTTTTT. It encodes CASSPDRPSTNEKLFF.

The chain joins TRBV28 to TRBJ1-1; D is possibly TRBD1 (6 bases). Trimming removed 7 bases from V and 4 bases from J, with 19 bases in between. From germline, CDR1 is MDHEN and CDR2 SYDVKM. The CDR3 runs to 15 residues. The CDR3 DNA reads TGTGCCAGCACTCGAGGCCAGGGGCTGAGCACTGAAGCTTTCTTT. It is translated as CASTRGQGLSTEAFF.

The V call is TRBV29-1, the J call TRBJ1-2, with a possible D match to TRBD1 (6 bases). The CDR3 covers 13 residues. Deletions cut 7 bases from V and 5 bases from J, with 17 bases between. Germline V lookup: CDR1 SQVTM, CDR2 ANQGSEA. CDR3 amino acids: CSESGVGTYGYTF. The CDR3 bases are TGCAGCGAATCAGGGGTCGGGACGTATGGCTACACCTTC.

V gene TRBV7-9 combines with J gene TRBJ1-1, with 10 bases lining up with TRBD1. After removal of 5 bases from V and 1 base from J, the junction contained 4 bases not matched to a gene. CDR1 is SEHNR and CDR2 is FQNEAQ in the germline V gene (reference sequence). This CDR3 has 15 residues. CDR3 nucleotide sequence: TGTGCCAGCAGCCCGACAGGGGGCGGGAACACTGAAGCTTTCTTT. Protein: CASSPTGGGNTEAFF.

The V call is TRBV5-1, the J call TRBJ1-2, with 10 bases identical to TRBD1. The CDR3 covers 13 residues. After removal of 4 bases from V and 8 bases from J, the junction contained 5 bases not matched to a gene. CDR1 SGHRS and CDR2 YFSETQ come from the germline V gene. In nucleotides, the CDR3 is TGCGCCAGCAGCATTGGACAGGGGGTCGGCTACACCTTC. It encodes CASSIGQGVGYTF. Using reference TRBV5-1 and TRBJ1-2 for the parts outside the CDR3, the full variable domain is KAGVTQTPRYLIKTRGQQVTLSCSPISGHRSVSWYQQTPGQGLQFLFEYFSETQRNKGNFPGRFSGRQFSNSRSEMNVSTLELGDSALYLCASSIGQGVGYTFGSGTRLTVV.

The chain carries TRBV6-5 and TRBJ2-7, with 8 bases fitting TRBD1. Per the germline V gene, CDR1 is MNHEY and CDR2 is SVGAGI. The length of the CDR3 is 13 residues. V lost 7 bases to trimming and J lost 7 bases; unmatched junction nucleotides: 9. CDR3 bases: TGTGCCAGCAACGTCCAGGGGGCTTGGGAGCAGTACTTC. Amino acid sequence: CASNVQGAWEQYF.

The chain is built from TRBV18 and TRBJ2-1; 9 bases map to TRBD2. The CDR3 extends over 14 amino acids. Germline V lookup: CDR1 KGHSH, CDR2 LQKENI. The trim removed 2 bases at V and 4 bases at J, leaving 0 bases unmatched. The CDR3 sequence: CASSPAGGYNEQFF. As DNA, the CDR3 is TGTGCCAGCTCACCAGCGGGGGGGTACAATGAGCAGTTCTTC.

CDR3 sequence (DNA): TGTGCCAGCAGTTTTGAGGCAAACTATGGCTACACCTTC. Its protein product is CASSFEANYGYTF. The rearrangement uses TRBV12-3 or TRBV12-4 and TRBJ1-2, with D unclear. The V gene lost 3 bases and the J gene lost 2 bases, with 7 bases spanning the gap. The CDR3 runs 13 residues.

The chain has TRBV29-1 and TRBJ1-1, with no clear D. Germline CDR1 is SQVTM and CDR2 is ANQGSEA. CDR3 length equals 11 residues. V lost 4 bases and J 1 base, leaving 4 bases between the germline ends. The DNA of the CDR3 is TGCAGCGTTGCAAAGAACACTGAAGCTTTCTTT. Amino acids: CSVAKNTEAFF.

The chain carries TRBV30 and TRBJ2-1, with D tentatively TRBD1 (6 bases). Germline V gene sequence: CDR1 GTSNPN, CDR2 SVGIG (reference sequence). Trimming left V 3 bases short and J 9 bases short, with 18 bases between. CDR3 size: 14 residues. In DNA form, the CDR3 reads TGTGCCTGGAGCCGGGACACATCAGTTTTTGAGCAGTTCTTC. Translated, it gives CAWSRDTSVFEQFF.

The chain combines TRBV7-6 with TRBJ1-3; TRBD1 aligns across 7 bases. Germline V gives CDR1 SGHVS, CDR2 FNYEAQ. J lost 0 bases, V lost 5 bases, and 13 bases had no gene match. CDR3 length: 18 amino acids. The DNA for the CDR3 is TGTGCCAGCAGCAGACGGACAGGCCGGACAACCTCTGGAAACACCATATATTTT. This sequence encodes CASSRRTGRTTSGNTIYF.

CDR3 region: CASSLRPGEGATGANVLTF. The DNA of the CDR3 is TGCGCCAGCAGCTTGAGGCCCGGAGAAGGGGCAACCGGGGCCAACGTCCTGACTTTC. The chain carries TRBV5-1 and TRBJ2-6; tentatively, D is TRBD1 (5 bases). The CDR3 is 19 amino acids. V gave up 1 base and J gave up 4 bases, with 21 bases separating them. Germline V gives CDR1 SGHRS, CDR2 YFSETQ.

The V and J genes are TRBV28 and TRBJ2-5, with 9 positions matching TRBD1. CDR1 is MDHEN, CDR2 SYDVKM, per germline. J lost 0 bases, V lost 5 bases, and 7 bases had no gene match. CDR3 length equals 16 residues. The CDR3 loop reads CASSGAGTGHQETQYF. CDR3 nucleotides: TGTGCCAGCAGTGGAGCCGGGACAGGGCACCAAGAGACCCAGTACTTC.

The genes are TRBV19 and TRBJ2-1; 15 bases match TRBD2. Germline CDR1 is LNHDA and CDR2 is SQIVND (reference sequence). V dropped 5 bases and J dropped 8; count of bases not matched to a gene: 16. This CDR3 region has 19 residues. As DNA, the CDR3 is TGTGCCAGTAGTCTCCTACCACGGACTAGCGGGGGGGCCGGATATGAGCAGTTCTTC. Protein product: CASSLLPRTSGGAGYEQFF.

This chain links TRBV18 with TRBJ2-7; 7 bases are a match to TRBD1. Germline V CDR1 and CDR2: KGHSH, LQKENI. This CDR3 region has 14 residues. Germline trimming cut 3 bases from V and 2 bases from J; bases unmatched to any gene: 4. DNA of the CDR3: TGTGCCAGCTCACCGACAGGGAATCCCTACGAGCAGTACTTC. It specifies CASSPTGNPYEQYF.

The V call is TRBV6-5, the J call TRBJ1-5; D is possibly TRBD1 (6 bases). The V end lost 6 bases, the J end lost 4 bases, and 10 bases lay between the germline ends. The CDR3 is made up of 13 amino acids. Germline-derived CDR1 and CDR2 are MNHEY and SVGAGI. The CDR3 DNA reads as TGTGCCAGCAGGAAGGACAGTAATCAGCCCCAGCATTTT. It specifies CASRKDSNQPQHF.

The chain employs TRBV9 and TRBJ2-2; 7 bases align to TRBD1. The CDR3 spans 16 residues. CDR1 and CDR2 from the germline V gene are SGDLS and YYNGEE. J gave up 5 bases and V 3 bases, and 10 bases lay outside the gene matches. CDR3 sequence (DNA): TGTGCCAGCAGCGCGTCCTTGACAGGGCGAACCGGGGAGCTGTTTTTT. Translating it yields CASSASLTGRTGELFF. Supplemented by reference TRBV9 and TRBJ2-2, the full variable domain reads DSGVTQTPKHLITATGQRVTLRCSPRSGDLSVYWYQQSLDQGLQFLIQYYNGEERAKGNILERFSAQQFPDLHSELNLSSLELGDSALYFCASSASLTGRTGELFFGEGSRLTVL.

The chain employs TRBV3-1 (or the pseudogene TRBV3-2) and TRBJ1-6; D gene uncertain. V lost 3 bases to trimming and J lost 10 bases, with 13 bases between them. Germline-derived CDR1 and CDR2 are LGHDT and YNNKEL (reference sequence). There are 14 residues in the CDR3. This CDR3 is CASSQAPRGSPLHF. CDR3 sequence (DNA): TGTGCCAGCAGCCAGGCCCCCCGGGGATCACCCCTCCACTTT.

This chain connects TRBV6-5 to TRBJ2-1; D might be TRBD2 (5 bases). V lost 7 bases, J lost 0 bases, and 10 bases lay in between. The germline V gene has CDR1 MNHEY and CDR2 SVGAGI. The CDR3 totals 14 residues. This chain's CDR3 is CASIRERSYNEQFF. The CDR3 DNA follows: TGTGCCAGCATTCGGGAACGCTCCTACAATGAGCAGTTCTTC.

This rearrangement joins TRBV12-3 or TRBV12-4 to TRBJ1-2; TRBD1 matches 7 bases. Trimming took 6 bases from V and 4 from J; bases not matched to a gene: 5. This CDR3 is built from 13 residues. The CDR3 spells CASRQGTAYGYTF. In DNA, the CDR3 is TGTGCCAGCAGACAGGGGACCGCCTATGGCTACACCTTC.

Of note for this clone: Additional DNA sequences in this sample encode the identical CDR3. This chain uses TRBV4-1 with TRBJ1-5; TRBD1 aligns across 9 bases. The V gene's germline CDR1 is MGHRA and CDR2 YSYEKL. With 3 bases clipped from V and 4 bases from J, the junction kept 1 base outside the gene matches. This CDR3 has 14 amino acids. CDR3 coding DNA: TGCGCCAGCAGCCAGGACAGGGGAAATCAGCCCCAGCATTTT. This sequence encodes CASSQDRGNQPQHF.

The chain recombines TRBV7-6 with TRBJ2-2, with TRBD2 matching 10 bases. The CDR3 covers 18 residues. Trimming removed 2 bases from V and 2 bases from J; junction bases left unmatched: 8. Looked up from germline, CDR1 is SGHVS and CDR2 is FNYEAQ. The CDR3 is CASSLILAGDLNTGELFF. The CDR3 DNA follows: TGTGCCAGCAGCTTAATTCTAGCGGGGGATTTAAACACCGGGGAGCTGTTTTTT.

This chain connects TRBV19 to TRBJ1-6; D possibly corresponds to TRBD1 (6 bases). The CDR3 is made up of 15 amino acids. V was trimmed by 9 bases and J by 6 bases, leaving 18 bases between them. Germline loops: CDR1 LNHDA, CDR2 SQIVND (reference sequence). This chain's CDR3 is CASKEDRVSNSPLHF. CDR3 DNA sequence: TGTGCCAGCAAAGAGGACAGAGTGTCTAATTCACCCCTCCACTTT.